Each of the 17 T cell receptor beta chains below was sequenced from the same sample in a study of CD8+ T cells in alopecia areata. RNA extraction was followed by reverse transcription into cDNA, which acted as the sequencing template. TCRdb keeps only in-frame clones here, not all; method: immunoSEQ multiplex PCR. The sample carries 90,000 to 100,000 clones, more than 35% recorded once. What was sequenced was CD4+ T cells sorted from blood. Source of these receptors: a human donor with alopecia areata.

The chain has TRBV4-2 and TRBJ2-7; 10 bases agree with TRBD2. This CDR3 comprises 17 residues. The V segment lost 1 base and the J segment 3 bases; nucleotides outside the gene matches: 9. Germline CDR1 reads LGHNA; CDR2 reads YNFKEQ. Here the CDR3 DNA reads TGTGCCAGCAGCCAAGGGGCTAGCGGGGGACTTCTCTACGAGCAGTACTTC. Its translation is CASSQGASGGLLYEQYF.

The chain joins TRBV11-2 to TRBJ1-1; D unresolved. V lost 8 bases to trimming and J lost 1 base, with 14 bases between them. The CDR3 has 14 residues. Germline CDR1 SGHAT, CDR2 FQNNGV. CDR3 region: CASRDRVWNTEAFF. CDR3 bases: TGTGCCAGCCGAGATCGGGTGTGGAACACTGAAGCTTTCTTT.

The CDR3 loop is CASKPGLATYEQYF. The CDR3 DNA reads TGTGCCAGCAAACCGGGACTAGCGACCTACGAGCAGTACTTC. The chain employs TRBV28 and TRBJ2-7; TRBD2 aligns across 10 bases. Germline trimming cut 7 bases from V and 2 bases from J; bases unmatched to any gene: 5. The CDR3 loop spans 14 amino acids. Per germline, CDR1 MDHEN and CDR2 SYDVKM. Combining the CDR3 with reference TRBV28 and TRBJ2-7 gives the whole variable domain DVKVTQSSRYLVKRTGEKVFLECVQDMDHENMFWYRQDPGLGLRLIYFSYDVKMKEKGDIPEGYSVSREKKERFSLILESASTNQTSMYLCASKPGLATYEQYFGPGTRLTVT.

This chain uses TRBV29-1 with TRBJ1-2; no clear D. With 2 bases removed from V and 13 bases from J, the gap between germline ends came to 17 bases. The germline gives CDR1 SQVTM, CDR2 ANQGSEA. This CDR3 has 12 amino acids. The CDR3 DNA follows: TGCAGCGTTGAATCTTTTAGGTACATCTTCACCTTC. It is translated as CSVESFRYIFTF.

J is TRBJ2-7 and V is TRBV5-6; 9 nucleotides agree with TRBD2. Germline CDR1 and CDR2: SGHDT and YYEEEE. The CDR3 has 15 amino acids. V lost 2 bases and J lost 3; bases outside the gene matches: 6. The CDR3, as DNA: TGTGCCAGCAGCTTTTTGACTAGCGGATTCTACGAGCAGTACTTC. Its protein is CASSFLTSGFYEQYF.

The genes are TRBV6-6 and TRBJ1-6, with D possibly being TRBD1 (5 bases). The CDR3 has 14 residues. CDR1 and CDR2 from the germline V gene are MNHNY and SVGAGI (reference sequence). V was shortened by 5 bases and J by 6 bases, with 11 bases between the two germline ends. DNA for the CDR3: TGTGCCAGCAGTCCCGGTAGGGGTAATTCACCCCTCCACTTT. Translation: CASSPGRGNSPLHF.

The rearrangement uses TRBV5-1 and TRBJ1-5; D is uncertain. Germline values: CDR1 SGHRS, CDR2 YFSETQ. Between the trimmed V and J ends, which lost 4 bases and 5 bases, there was a span of 10 bases. This CDR3 is 13 amino acids long. As DNA, the CDR3 is TGCGCCAGCAGCCTGGAAACGGATCAGCCCCAGCATTTT. It codes for CASSLETDQPQHF.

This clone came up a few times. The chain links TRBV20-1 to TRBJ2-3; D remains unclear. Germline CDR1 is DFQATT and CDR2 is SNEGSKA (reference sequence). V was clipped by 5 bases and J by 6 bases, with 9 bases between them. This CDR3 contains 11 residues. The CDR3 protein is CSAPQGDTQYF. CDR3 nucleotide sequence: TGCAGTGCTCCCCAAGGGGATACGCAGTATTTT.

This clone has only one observation. DNA for the CDR3: TGTGCCTGGAGTGCCCCGGTTACTGCTGGAAACACCATATATTTT. It codes for CAWSAPVTAGNTIYF. The chain is built from TRBV30 and TRBJ1-3; D is ambiguous. Germline V gene sequence: CDR1 GTSNPN, CDR2 SVGIG (reference sequence). V was cut by 1 base and J by 2 bases, with 12 bases left in between. CDR3 length equals 15 residues.

This chain uses TRBV2 with TRBJ1-1, with no clear D. V was pared by 7 bases and J by 11 bases, with 14 bases between. The CDR3 runs 11 residues. CDR1 and CDR2 (germline): SNHLY, FYNNEI. CDR3: CASKRDLRAFF. The DNA of the CDR3 is TGTGCCAGCAAGCGAGACCTGAGGGCTTTCTTT.

CDR3 sequence: CASSYSKLNYGYTF. The DNA of the CDR3 is TGTGCCAGCAGTTACTCGAAACTCAACTATGGCTACACCTTC. The chain couples TRBV6-5 to TRBJ1-2; D gene unclear. Germline CDR1 is MNHEY and CDR2 is SVGAGI. The length of the CDR3 is 14 residues. Trimming cost V 0 bases and J 2 bases, with 7 bases left between them.

This chain links TRBV4-2 with TRBJ2-7; the match to TRBD2 covers 10 bases. The length of the CDR3 is 17 residues. The J segment lost 10 bases and the V segment lost 0 bases, leaving 15 bases of the junction unmatched. The germline gives CDR1 LGHNA, CDR2 YNFKEQ. The CDR3 spells CASSQDAAGGPSTHQYF. In DNA, the CDR3 is TGTGCCAGCAGCCAAGATGCAGCGGGAGGGCCCTCAACACATCAGTACTTC.

The rearrangement links TRBV29-1 to TRBJ2-3; weak D call: TRBD2 (6 bases). Looked up from germline, CDR1 is SQVTM and CDR2 is ANQGSEA. Trimming stripped 5 bases from V and 6 bases from J, with 18 bases between. The CDR3 loop spans 14 amino acids. The CDR3 DNA sequence: TGCAGCGTTAACCCGGCCACTAGCCCCGATACGCAGTATTTT. The encoded protein is CSVNPATSPDTQYF.

This clone was counted a few times. The chain is built from TRBV23-1 and TRBJ1-5; a possible D gene is TRBD1 (6 bases). TRBV23-1 is an open reading frame, and its role is uncertain. CDR3 size: 15 residues. V lost 0 bases to trimming and J lost 7 bases, with 13 bases between them. CDR3 loop: CASSQSRGARQPQHF. CDR3 nucleotides: TGCGCCAGCAGTCAATCAAGGGGGGCAAGGCAGCCCCAGCATTTT.

This clone was counted once. DNA of the CDR3: TGCAGCGTCCAGAGCTCCTATAATTCACCCCTCCACTTT. Its protein product is CSVQSSYNSPLHF. The chain uses TRBV29-1 and TRBJ1-6; D gene uncertain. Germline V CDR1 and CDR2: SQVTM, ANQGSEA. Trimming pared 6 bases from V and 0 bases from J, leaving 6 bases between. The CDR3 covers 13 residues.

The table lists this clone with a few counts. J is TRBJ2-7 and V is TRBV14; 11 nucleotides align to TRBD2. The V segment lost 6 bases and the J segment 0 bases; nucleotides outside the gene matches: 4. The length of the CDR3 is 15 residues. The germline gives CDR1 SGHDN, CDR2 FVKESK. The CDR3 DNA sequence: TGTGCCAGCAGTGGTACTAGCGGGAGCTCCTACGAGCAGTACTTC. Translation: CASSGTSGSSYEQYF. The variable domain in full, completed from reference TRBV14 and TRBJ2-7, reads EAGVTQFPSHSVIEKGQTVTLRCDPISGHDNLYWYRRVMGKEIKFLLHFVKESKQDESGMPNNRFLAERTGGTYSTLKVQPAELEDSGVYFCASSGTSGSSYEQYFGPGTRLTVT.

The V and J genes are TRBV6-5 and TRBJ1-2; D is perhaps TRBD1 (6 bases). With 6 bases removed from V and 5 bases from J, the gap between germline ends came to 19 bases. This CDR3 has 15 amino acids. Germline assignment: CDR1 MNHEY and CDR2 SVGAGI. The CDR3 nucleotides read TGTGCCAGCAGCAGATCGGGGCAGGGGATGTATGGCTACACCTTC. Amino acids: CASSRSGQGMYGYTF.